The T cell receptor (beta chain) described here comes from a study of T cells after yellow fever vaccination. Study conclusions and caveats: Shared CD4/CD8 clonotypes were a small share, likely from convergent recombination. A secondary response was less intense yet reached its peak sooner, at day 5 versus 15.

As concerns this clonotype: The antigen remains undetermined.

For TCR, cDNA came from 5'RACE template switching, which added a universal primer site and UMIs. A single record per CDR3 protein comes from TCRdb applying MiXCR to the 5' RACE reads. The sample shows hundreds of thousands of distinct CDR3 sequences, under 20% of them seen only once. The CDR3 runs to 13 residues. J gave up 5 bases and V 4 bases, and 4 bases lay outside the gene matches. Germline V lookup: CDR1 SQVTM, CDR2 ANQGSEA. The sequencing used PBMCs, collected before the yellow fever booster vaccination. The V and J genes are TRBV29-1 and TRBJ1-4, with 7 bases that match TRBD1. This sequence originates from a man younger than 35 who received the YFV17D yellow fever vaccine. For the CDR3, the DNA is TGCAGCGTTGGCCGACAGGGCAATGAAAAACTGTTTTTT. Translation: CSVGRQGNEKLFF.